The 7 T cell receptor beta chains reported below all come from one sample, sequenced in a study of technical replicates of blood from several donors. Measured with immunoSEQ multiplex PCR; TCRdb has only the in-frame clones, and not every one. The sample lists more than 65,000 clones; 90% to 97% were seen once. Sequencing was performed on T cells isolated from PBMCs. The source of these receptors is a human donor in good health.

The genes are TRBV25-1 and TRBJ2-2, with TRBD1 identical over 8 bases. V shed 6 bases, J shed 9 bases, and the junction held 6 bases outside the gene matches. The CDR3 is made up of 13 amino acids. Germline loops: CDR1 MGHDK, CDR2 SYGVNS. The DNA of the CDR3 is TGTGCCAGCAGAAAACAGGGGGACAGGGAGCTGTTTTTT. Translated: CASRKQGDRELFF.

The chain carries TRBV4-1 and TRBJ2-1; D remains unclear. The length of the CDR3 is 15 residues. Trimming removed 5 bases from V and 6 bases from J, with 17 bases in between. The germline gives CDR1 MGHRA, CDR2 YSYEKL. The CDR3 region has the DNA TGCGCCAGCAGCTACCAGGCGAAGCTGGGCAATGAGCAGTTCTTC. It codes for CASSYQAKLGNEQFF.

The chain employs TRBV7-8 and TRBJ1-2; D perhaps matches TRBD1 (5 bases). Germline CDR1 reads SGHVS; CDR2 reads FQNEAQ. The ends were cut back, 1 base at V and 3 bases at J, with 12 bases in the middle. This CDR3 contains 15 residues. The CDR3 spells CASSLVRGSYYGYTF. In nucleotides, the CDR3 is TGTGCCAGCAGCTTAGTGCGGGGCAGTTACTATGGCTACACCTTC. The variable domain in full, completed from reference TRBV7-8 and TRBJ1-2, reads GAGVSQSPRYKVAKRGQDVALRCDPISGHVSLFWYQQALGQGPEFLTYFQNEAQLDKSGLPSDRFFAERPEGSVSTLKIQRTQQEDSAVYLCASSLVRGSYYGYTFGSGTRLTVV.

This clone was recorded only once. The rearrangement uses TRBV14 and TRBJ2-5; 8 bases map to TRBD2. V lost 1 base and J lost 1; bases outside the gene matches: 8. Germline-derived CDR1 and CDR2 are SGHDN and FVKESK. The length of the CDR3 is 17 residues. The chain's CDR3 is CASSQGQGLGTQETQYF. The CDR3 bases are TGTGCCAGCAGCCAAGGGCAGGGACTAGGGACCCAAGAGACCCAGTACTTC.

CDR3 in amino acids: CARKQPGTSDFETQYF. The CDR3 DNA sequence: TGTGCCAGGAAGCAACCTGGGACTAGCGATTTTGAGACCCAGTACTTC. The rearrangement links TRBV21-1 to TRBJ2-5; the table calls TRBD2, which could not be checked here. TRBV21-1 is a documented pseudogene. CDR3 length equals 16 residues.

The V gene is TRBV30, the J gene TRBJ2-3; no definite D call. CDR1 and CDR2 from the germline V gene are GTSNPN and SVGIG (reference sequence). The CDR3 runs 11 residues. Trimming pared 4 bases from V and 3 bases from J, leaving 5 bases between. CDR3 DNA sequence: TGTGCCTGGATGAGGACAGATACGCAGTATTTT. Encoded protein: CAWMRTDTQYF.

J is TRBJ2-2 and V is TRBV5-4; possible D gene TRBD1, 6 bases. V shed 4 bases and J shed 4 bases, with 11 bases lying between them. Germline V gene data show CDR1 as SGHNT and CDR2 as YYREEE (reference sequence). The CDR3 has 14 amino acids. Here the CDR3 DNA reads TGTGCCAGCAGCAGGACAGAGCTCACCGGGGAGCTGTTTTTT. Translating gives CASSRTELTGELFF. The full variable domain, with the rest looked up from reference TRBV5-4 and TRBJ2-2, is ETGVTQSPTHLIKTRGQQVTLRCSSQSGHNTVSWYQQALGQGPQFIFQYYREEENGRGNFPPRFSGLQFPNYSSELNVNALELDDSALYLCASSRTELTGELFFGEGSRLTVL.